Listed below are T cell receptor beta chains from one sample, sequenced in a study of cytomegalovirus exposure and HLA in healthy donors. Repertoires were generated with immunoSEQ multiplex PCR, while TCRdb's copy carries only in-frame clones and drops some. The sample comprises approximately 160,000 clones, over 65% of which are singletons, and about 1.5% rests with the top ten. Sequenced material: PBMCs. These receptors were taken from a woman aged 25-40 years in good health and CMV-seropositive. Each CDR3 is given with its conserved first and last residue. D genes are given only for firm matches. Clone size is not always given. Where it is, it says once, few, many or a class for expanded clones.

D	V	J	size	CDR3	DNA
TRBD2	TRBV7-3	TRBJ2-4	NA	CASSSRGLAENIQYF	TGTGCCAGCAGCTCACGGGGACTAGCGGAAAACATTCAGTACTTC
NA	TRBV27	TRBJ2-7	NA	CASSFVEGYEQYF	TGTGCCAGCAGTTTCGTGGAGGGCTACGAGCAGTACTTC
NA	TRBV5-4	TRBJ2-4	few	CASSPWGEINIQYF	TGTGCCAGCAGTCCGTGGGGGGAGATCAACATTCAGTACTTC
NA	TRBV4-1	TRBJ2-5	few	CASSRQEGTQETQYF	TGCGCCAGCAGCCGTCAAGAGGGCACCCAAGAGACCCAGTACTTC
NA	TRBV20-1	TRBJ2-7	once	CSADPGYEQYF	TGCAGTGCCGACCCAGGCTACGAGCAGTACTTC
NA	TRBV6-5	TRBJ2-7	NA	CASTSATSYEQYF	TGTGCCAGCACGTCCGCTACCTCCTACGAGCAGTACTTC
NA	TRBV28	TRBJ1-5	NA	CASSLTGVGNQPQHF	TGTGCCAGCAGTTTAACAGGCGTAGGCAATCAGCCCCAGCATTTT
NA	TRBV9	TRBJ2-7	NA	CASSVGQASSYEQYF	TGTGCCAGCAGCGTAGGACAGGCGAGCTCCTACGAGCAGTACTTC
TRBD2	TRBV9	TRBJ2-2	NA	CASSLRQIAGSDTGELLF	TGTGCCAGCAGCCTTCGTCAGATAGCGGGGTCGGACACCGGGGAGCTGCTTTTT
TRBD1	TRBV30	TRBJ2-7	NA	CALKQGAGEQYF	TGTGCCCTAAAACAGGGGGCGGGGGAGCAGTACTTC
NA	TRBV29-1	TRBJ2-2	NA	CSVERDGSNTGELFF	TGCAGCGTTGAGCGGGACGGATCGAACACCGGGGAGCTGTTTTTT
NA	TRBV10-3	TRBJ2-7	NA	CAISGAYEQYF	TGTGCCATCAGTGGAGCCTACGAGCAGTACTTC
TRBD1	TRBV28	TRBJ1-1	NA	CASSPPGQTNTEAFF	TGTGCCAGCAGTCCACCGGGACAGACGAACACTGAAGCTTTCTTT
NA	TRBV30	TRBJ2-5	NA	CAWGDHRSKGAQYF	TGTGCCTGGGGGGACCATCGCTCTAAGGGGGCCCAGTACTTC
TRBD1	TRBV27	TRBJ2-7	NA	CASTDRAANEQYF	TGTGCCAGCACAGACAGGGCGGCCAACGAGCAGTACTTC
TRBD1	TRBV30	TRBJ2-2	NA	CAWSQGLGDTGELFF	TGTGCCTGGTCACAGGGGCTCGGGGACACCGGGGAGCTGTTTTTT
TRBD2	TRBV2	TRBJ2-1	NA	CASTVIAGGNEQFF	TGTGCCAGCACCGTCATAGCGGGAGGAAATGAGCAGTTCTTC
NA	TRBV11-2	TRBJ2-7	few	CASSLASGRPTYEQYF	TGTGCCAGCAGCTTAGCCTCAGGGCGACCAACCTACGAGCAGTACTTC